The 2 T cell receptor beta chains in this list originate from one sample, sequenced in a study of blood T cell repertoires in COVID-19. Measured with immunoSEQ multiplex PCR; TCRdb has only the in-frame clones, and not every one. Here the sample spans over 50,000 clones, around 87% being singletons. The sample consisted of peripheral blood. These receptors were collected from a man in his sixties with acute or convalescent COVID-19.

The CDR3 nucleotides are TGTGCCTGGAGGGGACAGAGCAATCAGCCCCAGCATTTT. Translating gives CAWRGQSNQPQHF. The chain couples TRBV30 to TRBJ1-5; 7 positions agree with TRBD1. V gave up 3 bases and J gave up 1 base; unmatched junction bases: 0. The CDR3 extends over 13 amino acids. The germline V gene has CDR1 GTSNPN and CDR2 SVGIG (reference sequence).

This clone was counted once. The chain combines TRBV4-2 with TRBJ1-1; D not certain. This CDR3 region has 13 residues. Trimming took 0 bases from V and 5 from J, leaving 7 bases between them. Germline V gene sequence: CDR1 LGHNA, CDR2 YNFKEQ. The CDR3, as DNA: TGTGCCAGCAGCCAAGATCCCTCGACTGAAGCTTTCTTT. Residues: CASSQDPSTEAFF.